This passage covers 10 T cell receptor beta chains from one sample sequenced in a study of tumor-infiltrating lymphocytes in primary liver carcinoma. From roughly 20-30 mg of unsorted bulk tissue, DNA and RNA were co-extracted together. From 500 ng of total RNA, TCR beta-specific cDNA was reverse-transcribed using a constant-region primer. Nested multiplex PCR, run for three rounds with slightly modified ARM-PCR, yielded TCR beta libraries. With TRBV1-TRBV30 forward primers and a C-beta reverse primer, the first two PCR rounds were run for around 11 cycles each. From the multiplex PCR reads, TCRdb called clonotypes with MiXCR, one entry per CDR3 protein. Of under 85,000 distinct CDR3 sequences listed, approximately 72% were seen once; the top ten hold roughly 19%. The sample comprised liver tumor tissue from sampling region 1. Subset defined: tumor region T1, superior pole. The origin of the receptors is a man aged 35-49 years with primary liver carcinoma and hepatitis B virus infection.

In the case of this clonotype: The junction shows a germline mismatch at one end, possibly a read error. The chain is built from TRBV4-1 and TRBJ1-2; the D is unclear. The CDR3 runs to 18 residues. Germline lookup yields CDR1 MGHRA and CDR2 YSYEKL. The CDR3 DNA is TGCGCCTGCAGCCAAGAACTAGATGGACGGGGAATTCTCCGTGGCTACACCTTC. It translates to CACSQELDGRGILRGYTF.

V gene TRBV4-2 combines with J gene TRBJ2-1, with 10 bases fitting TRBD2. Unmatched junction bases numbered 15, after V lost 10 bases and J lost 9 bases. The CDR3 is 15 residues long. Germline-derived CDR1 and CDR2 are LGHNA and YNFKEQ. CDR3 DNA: TGTGCCAATAGGCCAACCGGGACTAGCGTCAGTGAGCAGTTCTTC. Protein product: CANRPTGTSVSEQFF.

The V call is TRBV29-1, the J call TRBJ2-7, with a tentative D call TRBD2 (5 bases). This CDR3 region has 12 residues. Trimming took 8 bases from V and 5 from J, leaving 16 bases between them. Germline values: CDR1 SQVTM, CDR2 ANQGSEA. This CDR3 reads CSMQEGSDEQYF. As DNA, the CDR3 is TGCAGCATGCAAGAGGGTAGTGACGAGCAGTACTTC.

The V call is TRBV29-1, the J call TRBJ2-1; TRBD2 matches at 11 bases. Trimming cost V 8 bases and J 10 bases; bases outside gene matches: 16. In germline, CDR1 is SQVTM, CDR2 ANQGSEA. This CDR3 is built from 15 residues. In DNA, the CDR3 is TGCAGCCTTGTACTAGCGGGAGCCTTTGACCAAGAGCAGTTCTTC. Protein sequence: CSLVLAGAFDQEQFF.

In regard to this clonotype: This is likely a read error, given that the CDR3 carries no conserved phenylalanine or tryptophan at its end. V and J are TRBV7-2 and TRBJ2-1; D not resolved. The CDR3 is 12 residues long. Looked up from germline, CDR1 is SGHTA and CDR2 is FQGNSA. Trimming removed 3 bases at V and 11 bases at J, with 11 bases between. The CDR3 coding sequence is TGTGCCAGCAGCTTGGATCCATATAAGCAGTTCTAC. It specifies CASSLDPYKQFY.

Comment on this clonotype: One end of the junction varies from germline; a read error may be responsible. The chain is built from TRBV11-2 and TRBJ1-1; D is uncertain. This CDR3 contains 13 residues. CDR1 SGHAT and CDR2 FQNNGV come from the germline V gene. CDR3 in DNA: TGTGCCAGCGGCTTTAGAAGGAGCACCGAGGCTTTCTTT. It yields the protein CASGFRRSTEAFF.

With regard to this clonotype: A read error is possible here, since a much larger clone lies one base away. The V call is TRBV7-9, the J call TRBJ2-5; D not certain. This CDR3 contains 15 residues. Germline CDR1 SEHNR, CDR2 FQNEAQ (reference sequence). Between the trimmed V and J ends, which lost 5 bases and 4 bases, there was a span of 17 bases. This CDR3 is CASSPRQDSRETQYF. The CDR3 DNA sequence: TGTGCCAGCAGCCCTCGCCAGGATAGTAGAGAGACCCAGTACTTC.

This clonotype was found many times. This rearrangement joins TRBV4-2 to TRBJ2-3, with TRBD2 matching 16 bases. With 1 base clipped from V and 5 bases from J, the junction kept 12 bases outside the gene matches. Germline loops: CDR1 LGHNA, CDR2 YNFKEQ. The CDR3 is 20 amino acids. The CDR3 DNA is TGTGCCAGCAGCCAAGGAGGGGGGGCCGGGACTAGCGGGAGGGGAGATACGCAGTATTTT. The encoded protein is CASSQGGGAGTSGRGDTQYF.

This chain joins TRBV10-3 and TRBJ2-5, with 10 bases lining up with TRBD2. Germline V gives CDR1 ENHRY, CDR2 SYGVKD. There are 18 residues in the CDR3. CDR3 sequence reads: CVISESEAGGPVSETQYF. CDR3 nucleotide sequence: TGTGTCATTAGTGAGTCGGAAGCGGGAGGGCCGGTATCAGAGACCCAGTACTTC.

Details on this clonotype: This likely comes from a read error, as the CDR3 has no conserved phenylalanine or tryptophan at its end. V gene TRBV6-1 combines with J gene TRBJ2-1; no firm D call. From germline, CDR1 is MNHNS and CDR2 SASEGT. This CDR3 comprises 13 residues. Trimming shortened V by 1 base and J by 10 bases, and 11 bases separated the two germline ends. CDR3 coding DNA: TGTGCCAGCAGTGAAGAAATGGGCGAAGAGCAGTTCTTA. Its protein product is CASSEEMGEEQFL.